The TCR beta chain described here comes from a study of radiotherapy plus CTLA-4 blockade in lung cancer. The protocol was immunoSEQ multiplex PCR, while the TCRdb copy is restricted to in-frame clones and leaves out a portion. The sample holds tens of thousands of clones; around 70% are singletons and the top ten take approximately 3.3%. The CDR3 totals 16 residues. V shed 6 bases and J 2 bases; nucleotides not matched to a gene: 9. Per the germline V gene, CDR1 is KGHSH and CDR2 is LQKENI. The chain carries TRBV18 and TRBJ2-5, with 10 bases lining up with TRBD1. The source material was peripheral blood, sampled from a patient treated with radiotherapy plus ipilimumab. The source of this sequence is a human donor with non-small cell lung cancer whose response to radiotherapy plus ipilimumab could not be evaluated. CDR3 loop: CASSMTGGAGQETQYF. CDR3 sequence (DNA): TGTGCCAGCTCGATGACAGGGGGCGCGGGTCAAGAGACCCAGTACTTC.